This T cell receptor (beta chain) was observed in a study of response to subunit inactivated influenza vaccine. Broader study findings: That few new T cells are recruited by each seasonal influenza vaccination was the authors' suggestion.

Germline V gives CDR1 MNHEY, CDR2 SVGAGI. With 2 bases removed from V and 0 bases from J, the gap between germline ends came to 5 bases. The CDR3 is 14 amino acids. TCRdb ran MiXCR on the RT-PCR reads and lists one entry per CDR3 protein. Of about 190,000 distinct CDR3 sequences in the sample, roughly an eighth were seen once. Points on this clonotype: Its antigen remains unknown.

This TCR was recovered from a man aged 45 to 65 who received an inactivated influenza vaccine. The J gene is TRBJ1-3, the V gene TRBV6-5; D call uncertain. The sequencing here drew on CD8+ T cells sorted from PBMCs, taken less than 6 days after vaccination. DNA for the CDR3: TGTGCCAGCAGTTACGAGGGCTCTGGAAACACCATATATTTT. Encoded protein: CASSYEGSGNTIYF.